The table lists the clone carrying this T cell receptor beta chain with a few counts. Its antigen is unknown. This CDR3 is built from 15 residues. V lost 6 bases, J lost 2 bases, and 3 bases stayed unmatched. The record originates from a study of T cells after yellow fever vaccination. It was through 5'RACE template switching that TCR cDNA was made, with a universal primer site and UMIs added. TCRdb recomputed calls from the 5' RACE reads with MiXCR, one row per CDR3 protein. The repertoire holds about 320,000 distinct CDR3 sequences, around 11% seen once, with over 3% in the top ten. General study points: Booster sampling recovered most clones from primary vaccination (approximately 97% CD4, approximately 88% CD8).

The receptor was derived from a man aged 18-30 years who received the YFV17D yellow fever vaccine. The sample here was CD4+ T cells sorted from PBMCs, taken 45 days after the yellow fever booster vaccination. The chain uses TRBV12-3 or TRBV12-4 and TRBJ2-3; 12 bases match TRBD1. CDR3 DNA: TGTGCCAGCAGGGGACAGGGGGCAGTCACAGATACGCAGTATTTT. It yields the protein CASRGQGAVTDTQYF.